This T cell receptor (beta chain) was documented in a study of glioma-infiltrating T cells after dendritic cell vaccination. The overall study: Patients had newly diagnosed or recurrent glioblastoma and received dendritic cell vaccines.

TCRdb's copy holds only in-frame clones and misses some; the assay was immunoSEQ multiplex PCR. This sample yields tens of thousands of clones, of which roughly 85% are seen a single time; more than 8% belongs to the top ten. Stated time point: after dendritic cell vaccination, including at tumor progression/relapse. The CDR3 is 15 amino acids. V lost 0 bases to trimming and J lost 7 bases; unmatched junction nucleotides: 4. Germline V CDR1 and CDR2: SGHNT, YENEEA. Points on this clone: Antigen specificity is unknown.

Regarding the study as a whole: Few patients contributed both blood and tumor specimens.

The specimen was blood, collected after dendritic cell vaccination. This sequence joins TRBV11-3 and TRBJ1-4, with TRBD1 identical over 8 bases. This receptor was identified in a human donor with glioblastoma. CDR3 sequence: CASSLEGTGIEKLFF. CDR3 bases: TGTGCCAGCAGCTTAGAAGGGACAGGCATTGAAAAACTGTTTTTT.